This T cell receptor (beta chain) emerged from a study of T cell repertoires in cytomegalovirus infection. Study-level background: TCR beta signatures that were public indicated CMV infection and matching HLA type.

A note on this clonotype: Its antigen remains unidentified.

TCRdb re-called the reads with MiXCR, one entry per CDR3 protein. The table shows around 200,000 distinct CDR3 sequences, with 17% occurring only once. The junction had 8 bases not matched to a gene; V was cut back by 4 bases and J by 5 bases. CDR1 and CDR2 from the germline V gene are SEHNR and FQNEAQ (reference sequence). The CDR3 totals 15 residues. Regarding the study as a whole: Clonotypes of TCR beta that were HLA-C-restricted and CMV-specific dominated the ex vivo response. Cumulative public TCR beta family frequency identified CMV carriers with the relevant HLA.

This rearrangement joins TRBV7-9 to TRBJ2-3, with TRBD2 matching over 8 bases. This sequence was found in a human donor in good health (CMV status not recorded). Some clones in this sample may be carry-over from other donors' samples. Sequences were obtained from CD8+ T cells from PBMCs. CDR3: CASSSLAVPRDTQYF. The CDR3 nucleotides read TGTGCCAGCAGCTCACTAGCGGTCCCAAGAGATACGCAGTATTTT.